These 8 T cell receptor beta chains originate from one sample sequenced in a study of T cells in Graves' hyperthyroidism and ophthalmopathy. Researchers amplified the TCR beta CDR3 regions from RNA transcripts. TCR CDR3 regions were first amplified by RT-PCR with HTBI primers. TCRdb re-called the multiplex PCR reads through MiXCR, storing one row per CDR3 protein. Of approximately 410,000 distinct CDR3 sequences in the sample, roughly an eighth were seen once. Source material: blood. The receptors were gathered from a woman younger than 35 with Graves' hyperthyroidism.

This clonotype showed up just a few times. The chain recombines TRBV10-3 with TRBJ1-1; maybe TRBD1 (5 bases). The CDR3 runs to 15 residues. Trimming took 0 bases from V and 4 from J, leaving 12 bases between them. Germline V gene lookup returns CDR1 ENHRY and CDR2 SYGVKD. DNA for the CDR3: TGTGCCATCAGTGAGTCTTTGGGGGGGGGCACTGAAGCTTTCTTT. It specifies CAISESLGGGTEAFF.

The rearrangement joins TRBV7-9 to TRBJ2-3; a possible D gene is TRBD2 (6 bases). The CDR3 spans 16 residues. V gave up 5 bases and J gave up 2 bases, with 17 bases separating them. Germline V gene data show CDR1 as SEHNR and CDR2 as FQNEAQ (reference sequence). The CDR3 is CASSAEAGPNTDTQYF. The DNA for the CDR3 is TGTGCCAGCAGCGCGGAGGCGGGGCCTAACACAGATACGCAGTATTTT.

This clonotype appeared a few times. The chain uses TRBV18 and TRBJ1-5; D remains unclear. Deletions cut 6 bases from V and 0 bases from J, with 9 bases between. This CDR3 has 14 residues. Germline V gene lookup returns CDR1 KGHSH and CDR2 LQKENI. CDR3 region: CASSPDYSNQPQHF. The DNA of the CDR3 is TGTGCCAGCTCGCCCGATTATAGCAATCAGCCCCAGCATTTT.

This clonotype was detected a few times. This sequence joins TRBV6-4 and TRBJ2-5; D may match TRBD1 or TRBD2 (5 bases each). This CDR3 contains 14 residues. The germline CDR1 and CDR2 sequences are MRHNA and SNTAGT. Trimming cost V 6 bases and J 5 bases, with 16 bases left between them. CDR3 loop: CASRTGGRAETQYF. The CDR3 coding sequence is TGTGCCAGCAGAACAGGAGGAAGGGCGGAGACCCAGTACTTC.

This clonotype came up many times. The J gene is TRBJ2-2, the V gene TRBV12-3 or TRBV12-4; D is ambiguous. CDR3 length: 14 residues. V lost 5 bases to trimming and J lost 3 bases, with 10 bases between them. The CDR3 spells CASSPDLYTGELFF. The DNA of the CDR3 is TGTGCCAGCAGTCCCGACTTGTACACCGGGGAGCTGTTTTTT.

This clonotype showed up many times. The V gene is TRBV5-1, the J gene TRBJ2-7; no reliable D call. The CDR3 contains 14 residues. Trimming removed 3 bases from V and 1 base from J, with 11 bases in between. Germline assignment: CDR1 SGHRS and CDR2 YFSETQ. The CDR3: CASSSTRVSYEQYF. The CDR3 DNA is TGCGCCAGCAGCTCCACTCGGGTTTCCTACGAGCAGTACTTC.

This clonotype was detected a few times. The rearrangement links TRBV28 to TRBJ2-2; 7 bases are a match to TRBD2. Germline assignment: CDR1 MDHEN and CDR2 SYDVKM. J gave up 1 base and V 6 bases, and 2 bases lay outside the gene matches. This CDR3 comprises 14 residues. CDR3 protein: CASRPGGNTGELFF. CDR3 DNA: TGTGCCAGCAGGCCGGGGGGGAACACCGGGGAGCTGTTTTTT.

The chain couples TRBV20-1 to TRBJ2-5; TRBD2 matches 12 bases. The CDR3 is 15 residues long. The junction had 5 bases not matched to a gene; V was cut back by 4 bases and J by 2 bases. Germline assignment: CDR1 DFQATT and CDR2 SNEGSKA (reference sequence). CDR3 residues: CSAIGLAGIQETQYF. CDR3 sequence (DNA): TGCAGTGCTATTGGACTAGCGGGAATTCAAGAGACCCAGTACTTC.